Below, 15 T cell receptor beta chains from the same sample are listed, as sequenced in a study of T-cell reconstitution after alpha-beta-depleted transplantation in children. Preparation of the TCRbeta library involved a method that used unique molecular identifiers. Each CDR3 protein gets one entry after TCRdb re-called the PCR reads with MiXCR. The sample comprises a few hundred thousand distinct CDR3 sequences, 11% of which are singletons, and 28% rests with the top ten. The sample in question was PBMCs, obtained before TCRalphabeta/CD19-depleted stem cell transplant. The receptors stem from a child in the first two years of life with acute myeloid leukemia, due to receive a stem cell transplant.

The rearrangement uses TRBV10-3 and TRBJ1-1; tentatively, D is TRBD1 (5 bases). The CDR3 has 13 amino acids. Trimming took 9 bases from V and 3 from J, leaving 14 bases between them. Germline CDR1 ENHRY, CDR2 SYGVKD. CDR3 loop: CAIHGGGDTEAFF. The CDR3 DNA reads as TGTGCCATACATGGGGGAGGTGACACTGAAGCTTTCTTT.

In its sample, this clonotype was seen a few times. The chain recombines TRBV4-1 with TRBJ1-2, with D perhaps matching TRBD1 (5 bases). V lost 3 bases, J lost 3 bases, and 8 bases lay in between. This CDR3 is 13 amino acids long. Germline CDR1 is MGHRA and CDR2 is YSYEKL. This chain's CDR3 is CASSQRGDYGYTF. The CDR3 nucleotides are TGCGCCAGCAGCCAGAGAGGGGACTATGGCTACACCTTC.

This clonotype came up a few times. V is TRBV19 and J is TRBJ2-7, with a weak D call TRBD1 (5 bases). This CDR3 is 13 amino acids long. Germline V gene sequence: CDR1 LNHDA, CDR2 SQIVND (reference sequence). V gave up 7 bases and J gave up 1 base, with 11 bases separating them. CDR3: CASNPGPSYEQYF. The CDR3 bases are TGTGCCAGTAACCCAGGGCCTTCCTACGAGCAGTACTTC.

This clonotype was found many times. The V gene is TRBV7-9, the J gene TRBJ1-2, with D hard to call. Trimming left V 3 bases short and J 0 bases short, with 11 bases between. The CDR3 sequence is 15 residues long. The germline CDR1 and CDR2 sequences are SEHNR and FQNEAQ (reference sequence). CDR3 nucleotide sequence: TGTGCCAGCAGCTTCTTCGGACGGCCTAACTATGGCTACACCTTC. Residues: CASSFFGRPNYGYTF. The full variable domain, in which reference TRBV7-9 and TRBJ1-2 provide the parts outside the CDR3, is DTGVSQNPRHKITKRGQNVTFRCDPISEHNRLYWYRQTLGQGPEFLTYFQNEAQLEKSRLLSDRFSAERPKGSFSTLEIQRTEQGDSAMYLCASSFFGRPNYGYTFGSGTRLTVV.

This clonotype appeared many times. The gene calls are TRBV6-4 and TRBJ2-7; D may be TRBD1 (6 bases). CDR1 is MRHNA, CDR2 SNTAGT, per germline. V was trimmed by 4 bases and J by 9 bases, leaving 7 bases between them. The CDR3 length is 10 residues. In nucleotides, the CDR3 is TGTGCCAGCAGTGGAGGGGGGCAGTACTTC. Its translation is CASSGGGQYF.

This clonotype was observed at least ten times. This chain joins TRBV12-3 or TRBV12-4 and TRBJ2-1, with 14 nucleotides matching TRBD2. The trim removed 6 bases at V and 6 bases at J, leaving 4 bases unmatched. This CDR3 is built from 15 residues. The CDR3 sequence: CASSQGLAGVNEQFF. CDR3 in DNA: TGTGCCAGCAGCCAGGGACTAGCGGGAGTCAATGAGCAGTTCTTC.

This clonotype was picked up many times. The genes are TRBV5-1 and TRBJ2-1; 7 bases line up with TRBD2. From germline, CDR1 is SGHRS and CDR2 YFSETQ. The V and J ends lost 2 bases and 4 bases, in that order; junction bases with no gene match: 6. The CDR3 runs 15 residues. The CDR3 spells CASSFPGGGYNEQFF. CDR3 coding DNA: TGCGCCAGCAGCTTCCCGGGAGGTGGTTACAATGAGCAGTTCTTC.

This clonotype was detected ten times or more. The CDR3 nucleotides read TGTGCCAGCTCACCCAGGTCGGAGACCCAGTACTTC. This gives the protein CASSPRSETQYF. The chain uses TRBV18 and TRBJ2-5; the D is unclear. Germline V gene lookup returns CDR1 KGHSH and CDR2 LQKENI. V lost 3 bases and J lost 5, with 7 bases in between. CDR3 length: 12 amino acids.

This clonotype has just a few counts. This rearrangement joins TRBV14 to TRBJ2-5; tentatively, D is TRBD2 (5 bases). The germline V gene encodes CDR1 SGHDN and CDR2 FVKESK. The germline V and J ends were trimmed by 0 bases and 5 bases, with 10 bases remaining between them. This CDR3 region has 14 residues. The CDR3 bases are TGTGCCAGCAGCCAAGATCGGGGAAGGGAGACCCAGTACTTC. Amino acids: CASSQDRGRETQYF. Together with reference TRBV14 and TRBJ2-5, the CDR3 gives the full variable domain: EAGVTQFPSHSVIEKGQTVTLRCDPISGHDNLYWYRRVMGKEIKFLLHFVKESKQDESGMPNNRFLAERTGGTYSTLKVQPAELEDSGVYFCASSQDRGRETQYFGPGTRLLVL.

This clonotype was recorded at least ten times. The rearrangement joins TRBV11-1 to TRBJ1-2, with D possibly TRBD1 on 6 matching bases. Germline V gene lookup returns CDR1 SGHAT and CDR2 FQDESV (reference sequence). V was cut by 4 bases and J by 7 bases, with 28 bases left in between. The CDR3 is made up of 18 amino acids. CDR3: CASSSLGQEPGHHGGYTF. As DNA, the CDR3 is TGTGCCAGCAGCTCCCTGGGACAAGAACCCGGCCACCACGGTGGCTACACCTTC.

The chain links TRBV3-1 to TRBJ2-2; 9 bases map to TRBD2. V was clipped by 10 bases and J by 4 bases; unmatched bases: 10. Germline V gives CDR1 LGHDT, CDR2 YNNKEL (reference sequence). The CDR3 totals 15 residues. CDR3 sequence (DNA): TGTGCCACCTGCCCCCAGCGGGGGGTCACCGGGGAGCTGTTTTTT. As protein: CATCPQRGVTGELFF.

This clonotype was seen repeatedly, ten times or more. V is TRBV30 and J is TRBJ1-1; D gene ambiguous. This CDR3 region has 11 residues. The germline CDR1 and CDR2 sequences are GTSNPN and SVGIG (reference sequence). V was pared by 0 bases and J by 8 bases, with 7 bases between. CDR3 nucleotide sequence: TGTGCCTGGAGTGTAGACCGGGAAGCTTTCTTT. Its translation is CAWSVDREAFF.

This clonotype has ten or more counts. The CDR3 reads CATSDTSGASYNEQFF. In DNA form, the CDR3 reads TGTGCCACCAGTGACACTAGCGGGGCCTCCTACAATGAGCAGTTCTTC. V usage is TRBV24-1 and J usage is TRBJ2-1; 10 bases line up with TRBD2. CDR1 is KGHDR and CDR2 is SFDVKD in the germline V gene. The length of the CDR3 is 16 residues. Trimming cost V 4 bases and J 0 bases; bases outside gene matches: 2.

V gene TRBV6-5 combines with J gene TRBJ1-6, with D hard to call. Germline CDR1 MNHEY, CDR2 SVGAGI. Trimming removed 2 bases from V and 6 bases from J, with 2 bases in between. This CDR3 is built from 12 residues. The CDR3 DNA follows: TGTGCCAGCAGTTACCTTAATTCACCCCTCCACTTT. It is translated as CASSYLNSPLHF.

This clonotype has a count of ten or more. The rearrangement links TRBV10-3 to TRBJ1-2, with D maybe TRBD1 (6 bases). The CDR3 length is 12 residues. Per germline, CDR1 ENHRY and CDR2 SYGVKD. V lost 8 bases, J lost 2 bases, and 9 bases lay in between. CDR3 residues: CAISTGNYGYTF. For the CDR3, the DNA is TGTGCCATCTCAACAGGGAACTATGGCTACACCTTC.